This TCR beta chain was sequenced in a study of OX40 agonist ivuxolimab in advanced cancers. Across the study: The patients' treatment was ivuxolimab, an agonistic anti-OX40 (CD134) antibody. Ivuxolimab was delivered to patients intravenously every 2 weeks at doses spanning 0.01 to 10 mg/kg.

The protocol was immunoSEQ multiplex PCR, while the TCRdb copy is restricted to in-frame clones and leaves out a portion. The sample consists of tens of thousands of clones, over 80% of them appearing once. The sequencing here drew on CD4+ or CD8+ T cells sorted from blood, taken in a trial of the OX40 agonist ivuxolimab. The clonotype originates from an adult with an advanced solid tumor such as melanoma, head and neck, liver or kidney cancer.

The CDR3 DNA reads TGCGCCAGCAGCCCCCGGGACAGGGGGACAGATACGCAGTATTTT. Residues: CASSPRDRGTDTQYF. The chain employs TRBV4-1 and TRBJ2-3; 11 bases align to TRBD1. V trimming: 4 bases; J trimming: 3 bases; junction bases outside the gene matches: 3. The CDR3 runs 15 residues. Germline V CDR1 and CDR2: MGHRA, YSYEKL.